This T cell receptor (beta chain) is drawn from a study of cytomegalovirus exposure and HLA in healthy donors. The study ran its PCR with 60 Vbeta and 13 Jbeta primers. Data came from immunoSEQ multiplex PCR; TCRdb stores just in-frame clones and leaves some out. In the table there are tens of thousands of clones, 63% of which are singletons. V shed 4 bases and J 0 bases; nucleotides not matched to a gene: 7. Germline-derived CDR1 and CDR2 are SNHLY and FYNNEI. This CDR3 is built from 16 residues. This chain uses TRBV2 with TRBJ2-3; 7 bases are shared with TRBD1. Sequencing used PBMCs. The sequence came from a woman aged 25 to 45 in good health and CMV-seronegative. The CDR3 sequence: CASSVGQGGSTDTQYF. The CDR3, as DNA: TGTGCCAGCAGTGTAGGCCAAGGGGGCAGCACAGATACGCAGTATTTT.